A single sample gave rise to the 13 T cell receptor beta chains below, sequenced in a study of CD8+ T cells in alopecia areata. Treatment noted: oral pan-JAK inhibitor, 5-10 mg twice daily. Reverse transcription of extracted RNA yielded cDNA, which provided the sequencing template. Libraries were prepared by immunoSEQ multiplex PCR; TCRdb keeps only in-frame clonotypes and omits some of them. The sample carries over 90,000 clones, approximately 90% recorded once. The sequencing here drew on CD8+ T cells sorted from blood, taken at approximately week 30, from a patient treated with tofacitinib. The receptors originated from a human donor with alopecia areata.

The rearrangement joins TRBV13 to TRBJ2-3; D is undetermined. Between the trimmed V and J ends, which lost 4 bases and 4 bases, there was a span of 6 bases. Germline V CDR1 and CDR2: PRHDT, FYEKMQ (reference sequence). The CDR3 is 12 amino acids. CDR3 sequence (DNA): TGTGCCAGCAGCTCCAAATCAGATACGCAGTATTTT. Amino acids: CASSSKSDTQYF.

This clone was detected once. This sequence joins TRBV21-1 and TRBJ2-7. TRBV21-1 constitutes a pseudogene. This CDR3 has 14 residues. CDR3 sequence reads: CASSQQPYWPSEYF. CDR3 sequence (DNA): TGTGCCAGCAGCCAACAACCCTATTGGCCCTCTGAGTACTTC.

The rearrangement joins TRBV27 to TRBJ2-7; 12 bases agree with TRBD1. Unmatched junction bases numbered 6, after V lost 2 bases and J lost 7 bases. The CDR3 runs 15 residues. CDR1 and CDR2 (germline): MNHEY, SMNVEV (reference sequence). CDR3 sequence reads: CASSLPGQGAREQYF. In DNA form, the CDR3 reads TGTGCCAGCAGTTTACCGGGACAGGGGGCGCGTGAGCAGTACTTC.

The V and J genes are TRBV5-4 and TRBJ1-5, with D tentatively TRBD1 (5 bases). The germline V gene encodes CDR1 SGHNT and CDR2 YYREEE (reference sequence). V lost 0 bases and J 11 bases, leaving 12 bases between the germline ends. The CDR3 runs to 13 residues. The CDR3 is CASSLGGMQAQHF. CDR3 sequence (DNA): TGTGCCAGCAGCTTGGGGGGGATGCAGGCCCAGCATTTT.

The chain has TRBV10-3 and TRBJ2-7; perhaps TRBD1 as D (6 bases). This CDR3 spans 15 amino acids. The germline CDR1 and CDR2 sequences are ENHRY and SYGVKD. V lost 4 bases and J 1 base, leaving 14 bases between the germline ends. CDR3 in amino acids: CAISVGRQGSYEQYF. CDR3 DNA: TGTGCCATCAGTGTGGGCCGCCAGGGGTCCTACGAGCAGTACTTC.

This clone came up a few times. The rearrangement uses TRBV14 and TRBJ2-4; D gene ambiguous. In germline, CDR1 is SGHDN, CDR2 FVKESK. V shed 5 bases and J shed 5 bases, with 13 bases lying between them. This CDR3 has 14 residues. CDR3 in amino acids: CASSWQWSENIQYF. Here the CDR3 DNA reads TGTGCCAGCAGCTGGCAGTGGTCGGAAAACATTCAGTACTTC.

The chain carries TRBV27 and TRBJ2-1; 8 bases match TRBD2. In germline, CDR1 is MNHEY, CDR2 SMNVEV (reference sequence). V shed 6 bases and J 2 bases; nucleotides not matched to a gene: 3. There are 14 residues in the CDR3. This CDR3 is CASSRGGTYNEQFF. CDR3 coding DNA: TGTGCCAGCAGCCGGGGGGGGACCTACAATGAGCAGTTCTTC.

This chain uses TRBV5-1 with TRBJ2-2, with 10 nucleotides matching TRBD1. V lost 4 bases and J lost 4; bases outside the gene matches: 16. This CDR3 region has 19 residues. CDR1 and CDR2 (germline): SGHRS, YFSETQ. CDR3 residues: CASSPRQGASAGGTGELFF. CDR3 DNA: TGCGCCAGCAGCCCTCGACAGGGGGCCAGCGCGGGAGGCACCGGGGAGCTGTTTTTT. Based on the CDR3 plus reference TRBV5-1 and TRBJ2-2, the full variable domain is KAGVTQTPRYLIKTRGQQVTLSCSPISGHRSVSWYQQTPGQGLQFLFEYFSETQRNKGNFPGRFSGRQFSNSRSEMNVSTLELGDSALYLCASSPRQGASAGGTGELFFGEGSRLTVL.

V gene TRBV5-1 combines with J gene TRBJ2-7; D is perhaps TRBD1 (5 bases). The V end lost 0 bases, the J end lost 2 bases, and 6 bases lay between the germline ends. This CDR3 region has 13 residues. The V gene's germline CDR1 is SGHRS and CDR2 YFSETQ. CDR3 region: CASSLDRTYEQYF. CDR3 DNA sequence: TGCGCCAGCAGCTTGGACAGGACCTACGAGCAGTACTTC.

The J gene is TRBJ2-1, the V gene TRBV20-1; unclear D gene. Per the germline V gene, CDR1 is DFQATT and CDR2 is SNEGSKA (reference sequence). CDR3 length equals 11 residues. V was pared by 3 bases and J by 9 bases, with 9 bases between. CDR3 amino acids: CSARTMSEQFF. CDR3 DNA sequence: TGCAGTGCTAGGACGATGAGTGAGCAGTTCTTC.

V and J are TRBV29-1 and TRBJ2-2; the D gene is possibly TRBD1 (5 bases). The CDR3 covers 13 residues. With 4 bases removed from V and 2 bases from J, the gap between germline ends came to 8 bases. The germline V gene has CDR1 SQVTM and CDR2 ANQGSEA. CDR3 sequence: CSVAQENTGELFF. CDR3 nucleotide sequence: TGCAGCGTTGCACAGGAAAACACCGGGGAGCTGTTTTTT.

The genes are TRBV5-1 and TRBJ2-6; 9 positions match TRBD1. V gave up 4 bases and J gave up 0 bases; unmatched junction bases: 5. CDR3 length equals 17 residues. CDR1 and CDR2 (germline): SGHRS, YFSETQ. CDR3 amino acids: CASSLGTGNSGANVLTF. The DNA of the CDR3 is TGCGCCAGCAGCCTCGGGACAGGGAACTCTGGGGCCAACGTCCTGACTTTC.

The rearrangement joins TRBV4-3 to TRBJ2-7, with 7 positions matching TRBD2. Germline CDR1 and CDR2: LGHNA and YSLEER. With V trimmed by 3 bases and J by 2 bases, 7 bases remained unmatched. This CDR3 is 15 amino acids long. The CDR3 spells CASSQGILAAYEQYF. CDR3 in DNA: TGCGCCAGCAGCCAGGGTATTCTAGCGGCCTACGAGCAGTACTTC.